Listed below are T cell receptor beta chains from one sample, sequenced in a study of blood T cells in healthy people across ages. TCRdb fed the 5' RACE reads into MiXCR, producing one record per CDR3 protein. The sample lists 550,000 to 600,000 distinct CDR3 sequences, 27% seen once, with approximately 18% in the top ten. Specimen: blood. The receptors come from a woman in her 70s in good health. Both conserved end residues are part of each CDR3.

v_call: TRBV24-1
j_call: TRBJ2-3
cdr3_aa: CATEPGGLSTDTQYF

v_call: TRBV4-1
j_call: TRBJ1-3
cdr3_aa: CASHLDGTGALHSSGNTIYF

v_call: TRBV7-3
j_call: TRBJ1-1
cdr3_aa: CASSWGQGNEALF

v_call: TRBV9
j_call: TRBJ2-5
cdr3_aa: CASSVMDRDETQYF

v_call: TRBV5-6
j_call: TRBJ2-5
cdr3_aa: CASSPGLASQETQYF

v_call: TRBV5-6
j_call: TRBJ2-6
cdr3_aa: CASSFRVSGANVLTF

v_call: TRBV6-2/TRBV6-3
j_call: TRBJ2-2
cdr3_aa: CASSSATHTENTGELFF

v_call: TRBV7-8
j_call: TRBJ2-7
cdr3_aa: CASSLKGVWEQYF

v_call: TRBV29-1
j_call: TRBJ1-1
cdr3_aa: CSVEGQGASTEAFF

v_call: TRBV5-1
j_call: TRBJ1-1
cdr3_aa: CASSWQATADTEAFF

v_call: TRBV27
j_call: TRBJ2-5
cdr3_aa: CASRPWGRQRQETQYF

v_call: TRBV2
j_call: TRBJ2-5
cdr3_aa: CASSEAWDSRRTQYF

v_call: TRBV4-2
j_call: TRBJ2-1
cdr3_aa: CASSQESVRGGRDNEQFF

v_call: TRBV7-7
j_call: TRBJ2-3
cdr3_aa: CASSYTRDPTDTQYF

v_call: TRBV29-1
j_call: TRBJ2-1
cdr3_aa: CSVEDYLAGGGYNEQFF

v_call: TRBV5-1
j_call: TRBJ1-1
cdr3_aa: CASSFSGNTEAFF

v_call: TRBV5-1
j_call: TRBJ2-3
cdr3_aa: CASSFEPNTQYF

v_call: TRBV12-3/TRBV12-4
j_call: TRBJ1-2
cdr3_aa: CASAGSGYTF

v_call: TRBV24-1
j_call: TRBJ2-5
cdr3_aa: CATSDTTLTRTGGETQYF

v_call: TRBV7-2
j_call: TRBJ2-2
cdr3_aa: CASSLRLAGGTNTGELFF